This T cell receptor (beta chain) was recorded in a study of CD8 T cells in ankylosing spondylitis. This CDR3 is 18 amino acids long. This clonotype was observed a few times. The antigen is undetermined. TCRdb re-analysed the 5' RACE reads in MiXCR, keeping a single row per CDR3 protein. The table lists about 540,000 distinct CDR3 sequences, roughly an eighth of them singletons. Study results and caveats: Ankylosing spondylitis blood appeared to carry a characteristic TCR beta motif of fewer than 10 highly homologous variants.

This rearrangement joins TRBV21-1 to TRBJ2-1; the listed D gene, TRBD2, was not tested against the DNA. TRBV21-1 is an annotated pseudogene. The clonotype was recovered from a male donor with ankylosing spondylitis. The sample consisted of blood, either unsorted or a sorted T cell fraction (not recorded which). The CDR3 coding sequence is TGTGCCAGCAGCAAAGGTTCGACTAGCGGGGCTGACTACAATGAGCAGTTCTTC. Its translation: CASSKGSTSGADYNEQFF.